A single sample is the source of the 10 T cell receptor beta chains below, sequenced in a study of tissue T cells after allogeneic stem cell transplantation. The repertoire was sequenced with immunoSEQ multiplex PCR; TCRdb's copy has only in-frame clones and lacks some. Seen here are more than 45,000 clones, 73% observed once, and the top ten hold roughly 0.7%. The sequenced sample was sorted cells pooled from one or two spleens. The receptors shown here come from a pool of C57BL/6 mice in good health.

This clone was seen a few times. Germline and genes here are mouse. The sequence runs out 1 residue before the end of the CDR3; the remainder is reconstructed from the germline J gene. The chain joins TRBV1 to TRBJ2-7; weak D call: TRBD1 (6 bases). The CDR3 contains 13 residues. The germline V gene encodes CDR1 NSQYPW and CDR2 LRSPGD (reference sequence). V lost 2 bases and J 6 bases, leaving 11 bases between the germline ends. The CDR3 protein is CTCSAPQGCEQYF. The sequenced CDR3 bases are TGCACCTGCAGTGCACCTCAGGGGTGTGAACAGTAC.

Comments on this clone: The gene names here belong to mouse. CDR3 sequence: CASSQDPGGSAETLYF. The part of the CDR3 DNA that was read is TGTGCCAGCAGCCAAGATCCGGGGGGAAGTGCAGAAACGCTGTAT. The chain is built from TRBV2 and TRBJ2-3; D perhaps matches TRBD2 (6 bases). The read terminates 1 residue before the CDR3 end, so the remaining end is supplied by the germline J gene. The CDR3 contains 16 residues. Looked up from germline, CDR1 is LGHNA and CDR2 is YSYQKL. Trimming stripped 0 bases from V and 0 bases from J, with 10 bases between.

As concerns this clone: The listed genes are named as in mouse. The CDR3 is CASSGNNSPLYF. Incomplete CDR3 DNA: TGTGCCAGCAGTGGGAATAATTCGCCCCTCTAC. The chain combines TRBV13-1 with TRBJ1-6, with unresolved D. The DNA ends 1 residue before the CDR3 does, and the rest of the CDR3 is filled in from the germline J gene. TRBJ1-6 is an open reading frame, and its role is uncertain. CDR1 and CDR2 (germline): NSHNY, SYGAGN. CDR3 length: 12 residues. V was clipped by 3 bases and J by 5 bases, with 3 bases between them.

As for this clone: Gene names follow the mouse nomenclature. The observed sequence ends 1 residue before the CDR3 terminus, with the missing tail filled in from the germline J gene. V and J are TRBV13-1 and TRBJ2-5; a weak D match, TRBD2 (7 bases). V gave up 1 base and J gave up 2 bases, with 8 bases separating them. CDR3 length equals 14 residues. Germline V lookup: CDR1 NSHNY, CDR2 SYGAGN. The sequenced part of the CDR3 DNA is TGTGCCAGCAGTGATAGGGGGGCCCAAGACACCCAGTAC. Translated: CASSDRGAQDTQY. The entire CDR3 protein reads CASSDRGAQDTQYF.

About this clone itself: All gene names here are mouse names. Read sequence stops 1 residue before the CDR3 end, and the germline J gene provides the missing end. The rearrangement links TRBV19 to TRBJ1-1, with D unclear. The V end was cut by 2 bases, the J end by 1 base, with 6 bases between. Germline V lookup: CDR1 FNHDT, CDR2 SITEND (reference sequence). There are 13 residues in the CDR3. CDR3 in amino acids: CASSMTRNTEVFF. The sequenced CDR3 bases are TGTGCCAGCAGTATGACCAGAAACACAGAAGTCTTC.

About this clone itself: Genes here carry mouse names. The read terminates 1 residue ahead of where the CDR3 ends, so the germline J gene completes it. The V gene is TRBV13-3, the J gene TRBJ1-2; 10 bases are a match to TRBD1. Germline CDR1 and CDR2: NNHDY and SYVADS. The ends lost 5 bases at V and 6 bases at J; junction bases unmatched: 7. The CDR3 spans 14 residues. The CDR3 protein is CASSPRDRGTDYTF. CDR3 bases read: TGTGCCAGCAGCCCCCGGGACAGGGGAACCGACTACACC.

Of note for this clone: The gene names given are mouse names. The read terminates 1 residue before the CDR3 end, so the remaining end is supplied by the germline J gene. The chain is built from TRBV3 and TRBJ2-4; a possible D gene is TRBD2 (5 bases). This CDR3 region has 14 residues. Looked up from germline, CDR1 is SNHLY and CDR2 is FYNGKV (reference sequence). Deletions cut 0 bases from V and 2 bases from J, with 6 bases between. Here the CDR3 reads CASSLAGVQNTLYF. The covered CDR3 bases are TGTGCCAGCAGCTTAGCTGGGGTTCAAAACACCTTGTAC.

This clone was picked up a small number of times. The gene names given are mouse names. The read ends 1 residue shy of where the CDR3 ends; the end is completed using the germline J gene. V usage is TRBV2 and J usage is TRBJ1-4, with 9 bases matching TRBD1. Germline lookup yields CDR1 LGHNA and CDR2 YSYQKL. With V trimmed by 1 base and J by 7 bases, 4 bases remained unmatched. The CDR3 totals 15 residues. The CDR3 protein is CASSQVGQGTERLFF. CDR3 DNA (partial): TGTGCCAGCAGCCAAGTTGGACAGGGGACCGAAAGATTATTT.

The table lists this clone with a few counts. Gene names and germline refer to mouse. The read terminates 1 residue before the CDR3 end, so the remaining end is supplied by the germline J gene. V usage is TRBV14 and J usage is TRBJ2-7; 7 nucleotides line up with TRBD2. The CDR3 has 14 residues. Germline V lookup: CDR1 SGHDT, CDR2 FRDEAV. The V gene end was trimmed by 2 bases and the J gene end by 7 bases; junction bases not matched to a gene: 9. CDR3 bases read: TGTGCCAGCAGTTTGGGGGGGTTGACGAGAGAACAGTAC. Its translation: CASSLGGLTREQY. The entire CDR3 is CASSLGGLTREQYF.

As concerns this clone: Gene names follow the mouse nomenclature. The missing CDR3 end, 1 residue past where the read stops, is filled in from the germline J gene. The V and J genes are TRBV15 and TRBJ2-7, with D perhaps TRBD2 (6 bases). V was trimmed by 3 bases and J by 7 bases, leaving 16 bases between them. The germline V gene encodes CDR1 SGHND and CDR2 FRSKSL. The CDR3 is 14 residues long. The CDR3 is CASSLEGRGGEQYF. CDR3 bases read: TGTGCCAGCAGTTTGGAGGGGCGCGGGGGGGAACAGTAC. Filled out from reference TRBV15 and TRBJ2-7, the complete variable domain reads DAGVTQTPRHEVAEKGQTIILKCEPVSGHNDLFWYRQTKIQGLELLSYFRSKSLMEDGGAFKDRFKAEMLNSSFSTLKIQPTEPKDSAVYLCASSLEGRGGEQYFGPGTRLTVL.